The 32 T cell receptor beta chains below come from one sample, sequenced in a study of CD8+CD57+ T cells in acquired aplastic anemia. CDR3 and TCR beta VDJ profiling relied on genomic DNA as the template. Each CDR3 protein gets one entry after TCRdb re-called the reads with MiXCR. The repertoire has 250,000 to 350,000 distinct CDR3 sequences, approximately 56% of them found once; the top ten carry less than 10%. Input material: sorted CD4+, CD8+, or CD8+CD57+ T cells (not recorded which) from PBMCs. The receptor source for this set is a human donor with severe aplastic anemia or a healthy control (not recorded which).

This clonotype was observed at least ten times. This chain joins TRBV3-1 and TRBJ1-3, with D possibly being TRBD1 (5 bases). V was cut by 1 base and J by 3 bases, with 10 bases left in between. The CDR3 spans 15 residues. Germline CDR1 reads LGHDT; CDR2 reads YNNKEL (reference sequence). The CDR3 spells CASSQGGTGGNTIYF. As DNA, the CDR3 is TGTGCCAGCAGCCAAGGTGGGACGGGTGGAAACACCATATATTTT.

This clonotype was detected ten times or more. The chain joins TRBV6-6 to TRBJ2-3; D possibly corresponds to TRBD2 (5 bases). Germline values: CDR1 MNHNY, CDR2 SVGAGI (reference sequence). Trimming stripped 6 bases from V and 2 bases from J, with 18 bases between. The CDR3 runs 16 residues. CDR3 sequence (DNA): TGTGCCAGCAGCGATACTAGACCTTCCAACACAGATACGCAGTATTTT. It codes for CASSDTRPSNTDTQYF.

This clonotype was observed a handful of times. The chain is built from TRBV6-6 and TRBJ1-1; D is ambiguous. V was clipped by 0 bases and J by 1 base, with 6 bases between them. The CDR3 covers 14 residues. Germline CDR1 MNHNY, CDR2 SVGAGI (reference sequence). CDR3 amino acids: CASSYSPGNTEAFF. In nucleotides, the CDR3 is TGTGCCAGCAGTTACTCGCCCGGGAACACTGAAGCTTTCTTT.

This clonotype was observed at least ten times. The rearrangement uses TRBV5-1 and TRBJ1-6; a possible D gene is TRBD1 (5 bases). The CDR3 covers 15 residues. V was cut by 6 bases and J by 9 bases, with 19 bases left in between. Germline V lookup: CDR1 SGHRS, CDR2 YFSETQ. CDR3 sequence: CASTPEDRSSSPLHF. The CDR3, as DNA: TGCGCCAGCACACCAGAAGACAGAAGCAGTTCACCCCTCCACTTT.

The chain combines TRBV10-3 with TRBJ1-2; possible D gene TRBD1, 5 bases. Trimming took 6 bases from V and 7 from J, leaving 21 bases between them. The CDR3 has 15 residues. Germline CDR1 and CDR2: ENHRY and SYGVKD. DNA of the CDR3: TGTGCCATCAGCTTTGAGAGACAGCTCCGGGGTGGCTACACCTTC. It is translated as CAISFERQLRGGYTF.

The gene calls are TRBV5-1 and TRBJ1-2; TRBD1 might be the D (5 bases). The CDR3 is 15 amino acids. Trimming pared 2 bases from V and 2 bases from J, leaving 13 bases between. Germline lookup yields CDR1 SGHRS and CDR2 YFSETQ. CDR3 DNA sequence: TGCGCCAGCAGCTTTCCCGCTCGGGGGAACTATGGCTACACCTTC. As protein: CASSFPARGNYGYTF. Based on the CDR3 plus reference TRBV5-1 and TRBJ1-2, the full variable domain is KAGVTQTPRYLIKTRGQQVTLSCSPISGHRSVSWYQQTPGQGLQFLFEYFSETQRNKGNFPGRFSGRQFSNSRSEMNVSTLELGDSALYLCASSFPARGNYGYTFGSGTRLTVV.

The rearrangement joins TRBV7-2 to TRBJ1-6, with D maybe TRBD1 (5 bases). The germline CDR1 and CDR2 sequences are SGHTA and FQGNSA. This CDR3 has 16 residues. The V gene lost 7 bases and the J gene lost 11 bases, with 24 bases spanning the gap. The CDR3 region is CASTPGTGAGITPLHF. Written as DNA, the CDR3 is TGTGCCAGCACCCCGGGGACCGGGGCAGGGATCACACCCCTCCACTTT.

The chain is built from TRBV7-9 and TRBJ1-2; possible D gene TRBD1, 6 bases. Deletions cut 5 bases from V and 3 bases from J, with 13 bases between. Germline V gives CDR1 SEHNR, CDR2 FQNEAQ (reference sequence). This CDR3 comprises 14 residues. CDR3 bases: TGTGCCAGCAGCCCTCCGGGACAAGACTATGGCTACACCTTC. Translated: CASSPPGQDYGYTF.

This clonotype occurred many times. This chain joins TRBV3-1 and TRBJ1-3; D not certain. Per germline, CDR1 LGHDT and CDR2 YNNKEL (reference sequence). This CDR3 spans 16 amino acids. V was trimmed by 5 bases and J by 0 bases, leaving 14 bases between them. DNA for the CDR3: TGTGCCAGCAGCAGTACAGCTATCCTCTCTGGAAACACCATATATTTT. This gives the protein CASSSTAILSGNTIYF.

This clonotype was observed a few times. This chain uses TRBV19 with TRBJ1-1; D is perhaps TRBD1 (5 bases). The CDR3 has 15 residues. Germline CDR1 LNHDA, CDR2 SQIVND (reference sequence). V lost 2 bases and J lost 0, with 10 bases in between. The CDR3 here is CASSIQGGMNTEAFF. CDR3 DNA: TGTGCCAGTAGTATACAGGGAGGAATGAACACTGAAGCTTTCTTT.

This clonotype has at least ten counts. V is TRBV5-1 and J is TRBJ2-7; TRBD1 is a possible D gene (6 bases). This CDR3 region has 14 residues. V was clipped by 0 bases and J by 7 bases, with 14 bases between them. In germline, CDR1 is SGHRS, CDR2 YFSETQ. The CDR3 is CASSLVQGIGEQYF. The CDR3, as DNA: TGCGCCAGCAGCTTGGTTCAGGGGATAGGTGAGCAGTACTTC.

In its sample, this clonotype was seen many times. The chain carries TRBV7-9 and TRBJ2-1; D is unresolved. The CDR3 is 13 residues long. V was cut by 0 bases and J by 9 bases, with 9 bases left in between. Germline CDR1 SEHNR, CDR2 FQNEAQ (reference sequence). CDR3 DNA sequence: TGTGCCAGCAGCTTAGCCAGGAGAGGTGAGCAGTTCTTC. As protein: CASSLARRGEQFF.

The rearrangement joins TRBV2 to TRBJ2-7; possible D gene TRBD1, 5 bases. Germline CDR1 and CDR2: SNHLY and FYNNEI. V lost 3 bases and J lost 5, with 8 bases in between. The CDR3 covers 12 residues. CDR3 residues: CASSEWGNEQYF. The CDR3 DNA follows: TGTGCCAGCAGTGAGTGGGGCAACGAGCAGTACTTC.

The V gene is TRBV2, the J gene TRBJ1-1, with D possibly matching TRBD1 (5 bases). Trimming shortened V by 7 bases and J by 7 bases, and 22 bases separated the two germline ends. CDR1 and CDR2 (germline): SNHLY, FYNNEI. This CDR3 comprises 15 residues. In DNA, the CDR3 is TGTGCCAGCAAAGGAGTTGGGGGGACGGTCGGTGAAGCTTTCTTT. Its translation is CASKGVGGTVGEAFF.

This chain uses TRBV10-2 with TRBJ2-1; D gene ambiguous. This CDR3 comprises 13 residues. V was trimmed by 4 bases and J by 4 bases, leaving 8 bases between them. The germline V gene has CDR1 WSHSY and CDR2 SAAADI. DNA of the CDR3: TGCGCCAGCAGTGCCTACAGTTACAATGAGCAGTTCTTC. Amino acids: CASSAYSYNEQFF.

The chain is built from TRBV7-9 and TRBJ1-1, with D uncertain. CDR1 and CDR2 (germline): SEHNR, FQNEAQ (reference sequence). The CDR3 has 12 amino acids. V was pared by 0 bases and J by 7 bases, with 6 bases between. The CDR3 sequence: CASSLAGSEAFF. CDR3 nucleotide sequence: TGTGCCAGCAGCTTAGCGGGCAGTGAAGCTTTCTTT.

The chain recombines TRBV7-8 with TRBJ2-4, with D perhaps TRBD2 (5 bases). Germline CDR1 is SGHVS and CDR2 is FQNEAQ. CDR3 length: 14 residues. Trimming stripped 0 bases from V and 7 bases from J, with 10 bases between. CDR3 in amino acids: CASSLAAGGNIQYF. The CDR3 nucleotides read TGTGCCAGCAGCTTAGCGGCGGGTGGGAACATTCAGTACTTC.

This clonotype was counted at least ten times. The chain carries TRBV20-1 and TRBJ1-2; D is undetermined. Trimming removed 5 bases from V and 2 bases from J, with 9 bases in between. The V gene's germline CDR1 is DFQATT and CDR2 SNEGSKA (reference sequence). The CDR3 contains 12 residues. The CDR3 spells CSAHIINYGYTF. CDR3 sequence (DNA): TGCAGTGCTCACATAATAAACTATGGCTACACCTTC.

The rearrangement links TRBV2 to TRBJ1-1; D gene uncertain. V was clipped by 3 bases and J by 5 bases, with 4 bases between them. CDR1 and CDR2 from the germline V gene are SNHLY and FYNNEI. The CDR3 runs 11 residues. The CDR3 protein is CASSDYTEAFF. CDR3 bases: TGTGCCAGCAGTGATTATACTGAAGCTTTCTTT.

This clonotype was detected many times. The chain couples TRBV20-1 to TRBJ1-5, with unresolved D. Germline V gives CDR1 DFQATT, CDR2 SNEGSKA (reference sequence). This CDR3 has 15 amino acids. V was clipped by 3 bases and J by 0 bases, with 12 bases between them. The CDR3 spells CSASEYVGSNQPQHF. CDR3 coding DNA: TGCAGTGCTAGTGAATACGTGGGTAGCAATCAGCCCCAGCATTTT.

Points on this clonotype: Compared with germline, one end of the junction differs, possibly owing to a read error. The J gene is TRBJ2-3, the V gene TRBV7-9, with D perhaps assigned TRBD1 or TRBD2 (5 bases each). The CDR3 is 15 amino acids. Germline CDR1 and CDR2: SEHNR and FQNEAQ (reference sequence). CDR3 sequence (DNA): TGCGCCAGCAGCCAAGACTCGGGGACCACAGATACGCAGTATTTT. This sequence encodes CASSQDSGTTDTQYF.

This clonotype occurred a few times. This chain links TRBV7-2 with TRBJ2-3, with TRBD2 identical over 11 bases. Unmatched junction bases numbered 12, after V lost 1 base and J lost 3 bases. The germline gives CDR1 SGHTA, CDR2 FQGNSA. The length of the CDR3 is 19 residues. In nucleotides, the CDR3 is TGTGCCAGCAGCTTAGGTCGTCGACTAGCGGGACAGGCTACAGATACGCAGTATTTT. The encoded protein is CASSLGRRLAGQATDTQYF.

This clonotype was recorded a few times. The V and J genes are TRBV2 and TRBJ2-3; 12 bases are shared with TRBD2. The V gene end was trimmed by 8 bases and the J gene end by 5 bases; junction bases not matched to a gene: 11. CDR1 is SNHLY and CDR2 is FYNNEI in the germline V gene. This CDR3 contains 16 residues. The CDR3 sequence is CASWAGLAGGRDTQYF. For the CDR3, the DNA is TGTGCCAGCTGGGCGGGGCTAGCGGGGGGGCGAGATACGCAGTATTTT.

This clonotype was detected only once. This rearrangement joins TRBV20-1 to TRBJ2-1, with D possibly being TRBD1 (5 bases). The V end lost 5 bases, the J end lost 9 bases, and 17 bases lay between the germline ends. The CDR3 length is 13 residues. Looked up from germline, CDR1 is DFQATT and CDR2 is SNEGSKA (reference sequence). The CDR3 sequence is CSAPDSRVSEQFF. CDR3 in DNA: TGCAGTGCTCCCGACAGCCGAGTTAGTGAGCAGTTCTTC.

The V and J genes are TRBV7-2 and TRBJ2-7, with TRBD2 matching 14 bases. The germline CDR1 and CDR2 sequences are SGHTA and FQGNSA. There are 18 residues in the CDR3. The junction had 9 bases not matched to a gene; V was cut back by 5 bases and J by 0 bases. DNA for the CDR3: TGTGCCAGCAGCCAAGGGACTAGCGGGGGCTCTGACTCCTACGAGCAGTACTTC. Its translation: CASSQGTSGGSDSYEQYF.

The gene calls are TRBV10-3 and TRBJ2-7; 7 bases are a match to TRBD2. V lost 4 bases, J lost 1 base, and 7 bases stayed unmatched. Germline V gives CDR1 ENHRY, CDR2 SYGVKD. This CDR3 has 15 amino acids. CDR3 in amino acids: CAISVGGVGSYEQYF. The CDR3 coding sequence is TGTGCCATCAGTGTGGGAGGGGTCGGGTCCTACGAGCAGTACTTC.

In the case of this clonotype: A junction boundary mismatches the germline segment, possibly from a read error. The genes are TRBV24-1 and TRBJ2-3; no firm D call. The CDR3 contains 12 residues. CDR1 and CDR2 (germline): KGHDR, SFDVKD. The CDR3 sequence: CAPSDSTDTQYF. CDR3 nucleotide sequence: TGTGCCCCCAGTGATTCCACAGATACGCAGTATTTT.

The chain is built from TRBV20-1 and TRBJ2-7, with no clear D. This CDR3 comprises 13 residues. Trimming pared 6 bases from V and 0 bases from J, leaving 12 bases between. Germline loops: CDR1 DFQATT, CDR2 SNEGSKA (reference sequence). The CDR3 DNA is TGCAGTGCCGATGACACGAGCTCCTACGAGCAGTACTTC. This gives the protein CSADDTSSYEQYF.

This clonotype has just one count. The chain is built from TRBV14 and TRBJ1-3, with unresolved D. Trimming pared 4 bases from V and 2 bases from J, leaving 6 bases between. Germline CDR1 reads SGHDN; CDR2 reads FVKESK. This CDR3 is 13 amino acids long. The CDR3 loop reads CASSPAAGNTIYF. The CDR3 nucleotides are TGTGCCAGCAGCCCGGCAGCTGGAAACACCATATATTTT.

This clonotype has only a few counts. The V gene is TRBV2, the J gene TRBJ1-6; 7 bases line up with TRBD1. The CDR3 covers 12 residues. V lost 8 bases, J lost 9 bases, and 4 bases stayed unmatched. Germline assignment: CDR1 SNHLY and CDR2 FYNNEI. The CDR3 sequence: CASGDRTSPLHF. The CDR3 coding sequence is TGTGCCAGCGGGGACAGAACTTCACCCCTCCACTTT.

This clonotype has a single count. The chain recombines TRBV7-2 with TRBJ2-7; TRBD2 matches at 7 bases. CDR3 length equals 14 residues. Germline CDR1 and CDR2: SGHTA and FQGNSA. The V segment lost 11 bases and the J segment 0 bases; nucleotides outside the gene matches: 10. The CDR3 sequence: CAWKRGVNSYEQYF. Here the CDR3 DNA reads TGTGCCTGGAAGCGGGGAGTTAACTCCTACGAGCAGTACTTC.

This clonotype was counted only a few times. The genes are TRBV7-9 and TRBJ1-5; 8 bases agree with TRBD1. The CDR3 extends over 15 amino acids. V gave up 3 bases and J gave up 0 bases; unmatched junction bases: 1. The V gene's germline CDR1 is SEHNR and CDR2 FQNEAQ (reference sequence). This CDR3 is CASSFGQGSNQPQHF. The CDR3 DNA reads as TGTGCCAGCAGCTTCGGACAGGGTAGCAATCAGCCCCAGCATTTT.